A single sample is the source of the 8 T cell receptor beta chains below, sequenced in a study of beta chain features in type 1 diabetes (dated by TCRdb to the late 2010s). The library relied on the immunoSEQ multiplex PCR assay. The entire isolated RNA was reverse transcribed using the High Capacity cDNA Reverse Transcription Kit, and thus expressed TCRB transcripts were sequenced. The clones in this table, taken by TCRdb from immuneACCESS, are in-frame only. Not every clone is retained; where verified, under half of the shortfall comes from an unresolved V gene, and the cause of the rest is unknown. Here the sample has 250,000 to 350,000 clones; 9.5% to 12% occur a single time. Of the sample, about 0.015% is held by the ten largest clones. The specimen was naive CD4+ T cells from blood. This specimen's cell subset or site label, interpreted: true naive CD4+ T cells. These TCRs come from a woman aged 30 to 39 in good health.

The chain couples TRBV30 to TRBJ2-1; no reliable D call. The germline V gene has CDR1 GTSNPN and CDR2 SVGIG (reference sequence). The CDR3 spans 13 residues. V was pared by 8 bases and J by 0 bases, with 11 bases between. The CDR3 sequence is CARDTSSYNEQFF. As DNA, the CDR3 is TGTGCCCGTGATACGAGCTCCTACAATGAGCAGTTCTTC.

This clone occurred a few times. The junction shows a germline mismatch at one end, possibly a read error. This sequence joins TRBV9 and TRBJ2-1; 7 nucleotides align to TRBD1. This CDR3 is built from 13 residues. The germline CDR1 and CDR2 sequences are SGDLS and YYNGEE. Here the CDR3 DNA reads TGTGCCAGCAACGTACAGGGGTACAATGAGCAGTTCTTC. Translation gives CASNVQGYNEQFF.

This clone was observed a handful of times. CDR3 DNA: TGTGCCAGCAGCCCCCCAGGGTTTGACACTGAAGCTTTCTTT. It specifies CASSPPGFDTEAFF. The chain has TRBV21-1 and TRBJ1-1; TRBD1, the D gene given by the table, was not confirmed from the DNA. TRBV21-1 is noted as a pseudogene. The CDR3 is made up of 14 amino acids.

The V and J genes are TRBV2 and TRBJ2-2, with a possible D match to TRBD2 (6 bases). There are 13 residues in the CDR3. Germline assignment: CDR1 SNHLY and CDR2 FYNNEI. V dropped 8 bases and J dropped 4 bases, with 11 bases sitting between them. The CDR3: CASSGLPTGELFF. CDR3 nucleotides: TGTGCCAGCTCTGGACTACCCACCGGGGAGCTGTTTTTT.

This clone has more than one count but fewer than ten. The chain links TRBV11-1 to TRBJ2-7; 7 bases fit TRBD1. This CDR3 region has 13 residues. The J segment lost 4 bases and the V segment lost 5 bases, leaving 5 bases of the junction unmatched. CDR1 SGHAT and CDR2 FQDESV come from the germline V gene (reference sequence). The DNA of the CDR3 is TGTGCCAGCAGCAAAGGGGGCCTTTACGAGCAGTACTTC. Protein sequence: CASSKGGLYEQYF.

The V and J genes are TRBV7-3 and TRBJ2-1; 8 bases line up with TRBD2. The J segment lost 10 bases and the V segment lost 2 bases, leaving 13 bases of the junction unmatched. Germline assignment: CDR1 SGHTA and CDR2 FQGTGA. The CDR3 length is 16 residues. This chain's CDR3 is CASSLGRKRESGEQFF. The CDR3 DNA is TGTGCCAGCAGCTTAGGAAGGAAGCGGGAGAGCGGGGAGCAGTTCTTC.

This clone was counted between two and nine times. The rearrangement uses TRBV7-2 and TRBJ2-3; D not certain. CDR3 length: 13 residues. With 5 bases removed from V and 6 bases from J, the gap between germline ends came to 12 bases. Germline V lookup: CDR1 SGHTA, CDR2 FQGNSA. The CDR3 spells CASSPRVMDTQYF. DNA of the CDR3: TGTGCCAGCAGCCCCCGGGTGATGGATACGCAGTATTTT.

This clone was recorded a few times. The chain employs TRBV11-1 and TRBJ2-5, with 7 bases identical to TRBD2. Germline CDR1 reads SGHAT; CDR2 reads FQDESV (reference sequence). The junction had 10 bases not matched to a gene; V was cut back by 8 bases and J by 1 base. The CDR3 contains 15 residues. CDR3 loop: CASRRASGSQETQYF. As DNA, the CDR3 is TGTGCCAGCCGTCGGGCTAGCGGAAGCCAAGAGACCCAGTACTTC.